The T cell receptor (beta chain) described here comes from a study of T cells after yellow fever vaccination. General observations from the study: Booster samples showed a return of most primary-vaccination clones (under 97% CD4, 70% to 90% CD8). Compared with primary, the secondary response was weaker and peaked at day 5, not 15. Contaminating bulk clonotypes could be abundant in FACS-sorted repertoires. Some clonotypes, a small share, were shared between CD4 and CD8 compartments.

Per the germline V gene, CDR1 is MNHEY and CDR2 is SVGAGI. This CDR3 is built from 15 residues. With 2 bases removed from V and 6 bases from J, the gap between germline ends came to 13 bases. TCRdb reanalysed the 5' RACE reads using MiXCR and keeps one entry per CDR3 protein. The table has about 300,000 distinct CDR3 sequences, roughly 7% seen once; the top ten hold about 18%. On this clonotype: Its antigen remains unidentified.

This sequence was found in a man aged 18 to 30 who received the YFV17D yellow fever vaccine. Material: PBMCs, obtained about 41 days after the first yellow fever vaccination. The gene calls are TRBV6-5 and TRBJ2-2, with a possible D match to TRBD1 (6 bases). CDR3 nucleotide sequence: TGTGCCAGCAGTTACCCCGGATCAGGGGCCGGGGAGCTGTTTTTT. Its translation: CASSYPGSGAGELFF.